A selection of T cell receptor beta chains follows, all from one sample in a study of tumor-infiltrating lymphocytes in primary liver carcinoma. Using its own MiXCR run on the multiplex PCR reads, TCRdb lists one record per CDR3 protein. The sample carries about 200,000 distinct CDR3 sequences, 65% recorded once. Sequencing used peripheral blood. These receptors came from a woman aged 55-69 years with primary liver carcinoma and hepatitis B virus infection. Both conserved end residues are part of each CDR3. Fields, in order: CDR3 protein, CDR3 DNA, D gene, J gene, V gene, clone size. A D gene is named only where the DNA matches it firmly. Rows may omit the clone size; those that give it use once, few, many or a size class.

CDR3 protein: CASSNRGHEQYF
CDR3 DNA: TGTGCCAGCAGCAACAGGGGGCACGAGCAGTACTTC
D gene: TRBD1
J gene: TRBJ2-7
V gene: TRBV28
clone size: -

CDR3 protein: CASSVRLAEETMYF
CDR3 DNA: TGTGCCAGCAGCGTGCGGCTAGCGGAAGAGACCATGTACTTC
D gene: TRBD2
J gene: TRBJ2-5
V gene: TRBV11-1
clone size: -

CDR3 protein: CSVEVWGASNTEAFF
CDR3 DNA: TGCAGCGTTGAAGTCTGGGGGGCTTCGAACACTGAAGCTTTCTTT
D gene: -
J gene: TRBJ1-1
V gene: TRBV29-1
clone size: -

CDR3 protein: CASRIQGGGNQPQHF
CDR3 DNA: TGCGCCAGTAGGATACAGGGTGGGGGCAATCAGCCCCAGCATTTT
D gene: -
J gene: TRBJ1-5
V gene: TRBV19
clone size: -

CDR3 protein: CTSFDREWGNGYTF
CDR3 DNA: TGTACCAGCTTCGACAGGGAGTGGGGGAATGGCTACACCTTC
D gene: TRBD1
J gene: TRBJ1-2
V gene: TRBV6-5
clone size: -

CDR3 protein: CASSSDWDSANYGYTF
CDR3 DNA: TGTGCCAGCAGTTCCGACTGGGACAGTGCTAACTATGGCTACACCTTC
D gene: TRBD1
J gene: TRBJ1-2
V gene: TRBV12-3/TRBV12-4
clone size: -

CDR3 protein: CASSSGLTGGHTEGFF
CDR3 DNA: TGTGCCAGCAGCTCCGGGTTGACAGGGGGTCACACTGAAGGTTTCTTT
D gene: TRBD1
J gene: TRBJ1-1
V gene: TRBV5-4
clone size: -

CDR3 protein: CAWRGQDTGELFF
CDR3 DNA: TGTGCCTGGAGAGGACAGGACACCGGGGAGCTGTTTTTT
D gene: TRBD1
J gene: TRBJ2-2
V gene: TRBV30
clone size: few

CDR3 protein: CASSLTARGKSKPYNEQFF
CDR3 DNA: TGTGCCAGCAGTTTGACTGCCAGGGGGAAAAGTAAGCCGTACAATGAGCAGTTCTTC
D gene: TRBD1
J gene: TRBJ2-1
V gene: TRBV12-3/TRBV12-4
clone size: few

CDR3 protein: CASSSLTGVVSDTRYF
CDR3 DNA: TGTGCCAGCAGCTCCCTAACGGGAGTCGTATCGGATACGCGGTATTTT
D gene: -
J gene: TRBJ2-3
V gene: TRBV11-2
clone size: -

CDR3 protein: CASSQEGPSGPNEQFF
CDR3 DNA: TGTGCCAGCAGCCAAGAAGGGCCTAGCGGGCCCAATGAGCAGTTCTTC
D gene: TRBD2
J gene: TRBJ2-1
V gene: TRBV4-2
clone size: many

CDR3 protein: CASKSPPGANYGYTF
CDR3 DNA: TGTGCCAGCAAAAGCCCACCCGGGGCGAATTATGGCTACACCTTC
D gene: -
J gene: TRBJ1-2
V gene: TRBV28
clone size: -